This entry lists 26 T cell receptor beta chains sequenced from one sample in a study of blood T cell repertoires in COVID-19. The table came from immunoSEQ multiplex PCR; TCRdb's copy has only in-frame clones and leaves some out. The sample includes hundreds of thousands of clones, more than 80% of them seen just once. Sequencing was carried out using peripheral blood. These TCRs come from a man in his forties or fifties with acute or convalescent COVID-19.

The chain uses TRBV5-1 and TRBJ2-2; D is unresolved. The CDR3 covers 14 residues. Germline CDR1 SGHRS, CDR2 YFSETQ. V dropped 4 bases and J dropped 4 bases, with 11 bases sitting between them. This CDR3 reads CASSVDGLTGELFF. CDR3 DNA: TGCGCCAGCAGCGTGGACGGTCTCACCGGGGAGCTGTTTTTT.

The DNA of the CDR3 is TGTGCCAGCAGCGTGGGACTAGCGAGCCTGGAGCTGTTTTTT. Residues: CASSVGLASLELFF. V usage is TRBV9 and J usage is TRBJ2-2; 10 nucleotides match TRBD2. V gave up 2 bases and J gave up 10 bases; unmatched junction bases: 5. CDR1 is SGDLS and CDR2 is YYNGEE in the germline V gene. This CDR3 is 14 amino acids long. Looking up the rest from reference TRBV9 and TRBJ2-2 gives the full variable domain: DSGVTQTPKHLITATGQRVTLRCSPRSGDLSVYWYQQSLDQGLQFLIQYYNGEERAKGNILERFSAQQFPDLHSELNLSSLELGDSALYFCASSVGLASLELFFGEGSRLTVL.

This chain uses TRBV27 with TRBJ2-7, with TRBD2 matching 9 bases. V was pared by 3 bases and J by 3 bases, with 9 bases of the junction left unmatched. Germline assignment: CDR1 MNHEY and CDR2 SMNVEV (reference sequence). The CDR3 runs to 16 residues. CDR3 residues: CASSFRLAEGYYEQYF. The CDR3 region has the DNA TGTGCCAGCAGTTTCCGACTAGCGGAAGGCTACTACGAGCAGTACTTC.

This chain uses TRBV6-5 with TRBJ2-7; tentative D call: TRBD2 (5 bases). Looked up from germline, CDR1 is MNHEY and CDR2 is SVGAGI. V lost 7 bases to trimming and J lost 0 bases, with 13 bases between them. This CDR3 region has 14 residues. This chain's CDR3 is CASKPSGSSYEQYF. The CDR3 DNA sequence: TGTGCCAGCAAACCGAGCGGTAGCTCCTACGAGCAGTACTTC.

Written as DNA, the CDR3 is TGTGCCAGCAGCATAGGGGGAGGGCAAAACATTCAGTACTTC. It codes for CASSIGGGQNIQYF. This chain joins TRBV9 and TRBJ2-4; weak D call: TRBD2 (7 bases). With 4 bases removed from V and 5 bases from J, the gap between germline ends came to 13 bases. Germline V lookup: CDR1 SGDLS, CDR2 YYNGEE. This CDR3 has 14 amino acids.

V usage is TRBV28 and J usage is TRBJ1-1, with D possibly matching TRBD1 (6 bases). The V and J ends lost 2 bases and 0 bases respectively, with 10 bases between them. Germline CDR1 and CDR2: MDHEN and SYDVKM. The CDR3 runs to 15 residues. This chain's CDR3 is CASSLQGTMNTEAFF. CDR3 sequence (DNA): TGTGCCAGCAGTTTACAGGGGACCATGAACACTGAAGCTTTCTTT. Full variable domain (missing parts from reference TRBV28 and TRBJ1-1): DVKVTQSSRYLVKRTGEKVFLECVQDMDHENMFWYRQDPGLGLRLIYFSYDVKMKEKGDIPEGYSVSREKKERFSLILESASTNQTSMYLCASSLQGTMNTEAFFGQGTRLTVV.

This CDR3 reads CASSLSRGLNEQYF. The CDR3 DNA sequence: TGTGCCAGCAGTTTAAGCAGGGGATTAAACGAGCAGTACTTC. The chain employs TRBV28 and TRBJ2-7; TRBD1 is a possible D gene (6 bases). The V gene's germline CDR1 is MDHEN and CDR2 SYDVKM. This CDR3 contains 14 residues. V dropped 2 bases and J dropped 5 bases, with 13 bases sitting between them.

This chain joins TRBV7-3 and TRBJ1-1, with 7 positions matching TRBD1. The CDR3 consists of 14 residues. Trimming took 5 bases from V and 1 from J; bases not matched to a gene: 4. Germline V CDR1 and CDR2: SGHTA, FQGTGA. DNA of the CDR3: TGTGCCAGCAGCGTGGGACAGCCGAACACTGAAGCTTTCTTT. Translation: CASSVGQPNTEAFF.

This chain joins TRBV23-1 and TRBJ2-1; TRBD1 matches at 7 bases. TRBV23-1 is marked as an open reading frame, function uncertain. With 6 bases clipped from V and 0 bases from J, the junction kept 14 bases outside the gene matches. The CDR3 has 18 residues. CDR3 region: CASSHPHPTGSSYNEQFF. The CDR3 DNA sequence: TGCGCCAGCAGCCACCCCCACCCGACAGGGAGCTCCTACAATGAGCAGTTCTTC.

V usage is TRBV19 and J usage is TRBJ2-2; 10 bases are shared with TRBD2. V was clipped by 6 bases and J by 4 bases; unmatched bases: 8. CDR3 length: 16 amino acids. Germline values: CDR1 LNHDA, CDR2 SQIVND (reference sequence). CDR3 protein: CASSHPSGSGTGELFF. CDR3 DNA sequence: TGTGCCAGTAGCCACCCTAGCGGGAGTGGCACCGGGGAGCTGTTTTTT.

The chain employs TRBV29-1 and TRBJ2-7, with 10 nucleotides matching TRBD1. Per germline, CDR1 SQVTM and CDR2 ANQGSEA. Losses at the gene ends were 4 bases for V and 5 bases for J; bases not matched to a gene: 11. The CDR3 contains 15 residues. CDR3: CSVVGQGVFSDEQYF. In nucleotides, the CDR3 is TGCAGCGTTGTTGGACAGGGGGTTTTCTCGGACGAGCAGTACTTC.

The rearrangement joins TRBV6-5 to TRBJ1-5; unclear D gene. This CDR3 region has 16 residues. V was clipped by 0 bases and J by 3 bases, with 12 bases between them. Germline-derived CDR1 and CDR2 are MNHEY and SVGAGI. This CDR3 is CASSYSPLSVNQPQHF. The CDR3, as DNA: TGTGCCAGCAGTTACTCACCCCTGTCAGTCAATCAGCCCCAGCATTTT.

This clone was recorded once. The chain couples TRBV4-2 to TRBJ2-1; the D gene is possibly TRBD2 (5 bases). V was clipped by 0 bases and J by 6 bases, with 9 bases between them. The CDR3 is 14 residues long. The germline CDR1 and CDR2 sequences are LGHNA and YNFKEQ. DNA of the CDR3: TGTGCCAGCAGCCAAGATCGCGGAGGCAATGAGCAGTTCTTC. Protein sequence: CASSQDRGGNEQFF.

The chain uses TRBV2 and TRBJ1-1; no definite D call. Germline CDR1 is SNHLY and CDR2 is FYNNEI. CDR3 size: 15 residues. The ends were cut back, 6 bases at V and 1 base at J, with 15 bases in the middle. The chain's CDR3 is CASRGTRTENTEAFF. The CDR3 bases are TGTGCCAGCAGGGGAACTAGGACTGAGAACACTGAAGCTTTCTTT.

On this clone itself: The junction departs from germline at one end; a sequencing error may be responsible. The chain has TRBV7-9 and TRBJ1-1, with D uncertain. Germline V CDR1 and CDR2: SEHNR, FQNEAQ (reference sequence). CDR3 length: 11 residues. This chain's CDR3 is CASTTSYEIVF. The CDR3 nucleotides are TGTGCCAGCACCACGTCTTATGAAATAGTCTTT.

The chain recombines TRBV5-6 with TRBJ1-1, with 9 bases matching TRBD1. The CDR3 loop spans 15 amino acids. V dropped 4 bases and J dropped 6; count of bases not matched to a gene: 10. Germline V gene data show CDR1 as SGHDT and CDR2 as YYEEEE. The CDR3 reads CASSNNRGPRAEAFF. CDR3 nucleotides: TGTGCCAGCAGCAATAACAGGGGGCCAAGGGCTGAAGCTTTCTTT. The whole variable domain, remainder taken from reference TRBV5-6 and TRBJ1-1, is DAGVTQSPTHLIKTRGQQVTLRCSPKSGHDTVSWYQQALGQGPQFIFQYYEEEERQRGNFPDRFSGHQFPNYSSELNVNALLLGDSALYLCASSNNRGPRAEAFFGQGTRLTVV.

This chain uses TRBV4-1 with TRBJ1-1, with D unresolved. This CDR3 comprises 12 residues. Germline assignment: CDR1 MGHRA and CDR2 YSYEKL. V was shortened by 0 bases and J by 8 bases, with 7 bases between the two germline ends. For the CDR3, the DNA is TGCGCCAGCAGCCAAGATCCGACAGAAGCTTTCTTT. Encoded protein: CASSQDPTEAFF.

This clone was seen just once. The rearrangement joins TRBV3-1 (or the pseudogene TRBV3-2) to TRBJ1-6; tentatively, D is TRBD1 (5 bases). In germline, CDR1 is LGHDT, CDR2 YNNKEL (reference sequence). This CDR3 spans 17 amino acids. Trimming took 3 bases from V and 4 from J, leaving 16 bases between them. The CDR3 region is CASSHVTVTLYNSPLHF. The CDR3 DNA sequence: TGTGCCAGCAGCCATGTGACAGTTACCCTGTATAATTCACCCCTCCACTTT.

The chain uses TRBV19 and TRBJ1-4; no definite D call. CDR1 is LNHDA and CDR2 is SQIVND in the germline V gene (reference sequence). V lost 0 bases and J 7 bases, leaving 3 bases between the germline ends. The CDR3 has 12 amino acids. CDR3 bases: TGTGCCAGTAGTATAGATCGTGAAAAACTGTTTTTT. Translating gives CASSIDREKLFF.

The V gene is TRBV7-3, the J gene TRBJ2-2, with 13 bases that match TRBD2. The junction had 16 bases not matched to a gene; V was cut back by 8 bases and J by 7 bases. The CDR3 extends over 18 amino acids. From germline, CDR1 is SGHTA and CDR2 FQGTGA. CDR3 in amino acids: CASGTSGIAEPRGGELFF. The CDR3 nucleotides are TGTGCCAGCGGGACTAGCGGGATCGCCGAGCCGCGGGGCGGGGAGCTGTTTTTT.

The chain is built from TRBV28 and TRBJ1-5; TRBD1 matches 7 bases. This CDR3 is 16 amino acids long. CDR1 is MDHEN, CDR2 SYDVKM, per germline. V lost 1 base, J lost 3 bases, and 6 bases stayed unmatched. CDR3 in DNA: TGTGCCAGCAGTTTATCCGGGACAGACGACAATCAGCCCCAGCATTTT. It codes for CASSLSGTDDNQPQHF.

The chain has TRBV28 and TRBJ2-1, with unresolved D. V lost 6 bases and J lost 7, with 13 bases in between. CDR1 MDHEN and CDR2 SYDVKM come from the germline V gene. The CDR3 loop spans 13 amino acids. CDR3 protein: CASRPPARNEQFF. The DNA of the CDR3 is TGTGCCAGCAGGCCCCCCGCGAGGAATGAGCAGTTCTTC.

This clone was found a few times. The V and J genes are TRBV11-2 and TRBJ1-5; TRBD1 is a possible D gene (6 bases). The CDR3 covers 16 residues. Between the trimmed V and J ends, which lost 1 base and 1 base, there was a span of 11 bases. Germline V gene sequence: CDR1 SGHAT, CDR2 FQNNGV. CDR3 region: CASSLGRTASNQPQHF. CDR3 DNA sequence: TGTGCCAGCAGCTTAGGGCGGACAGCCAGCAATCAGCCCCAGCATTTT.

The chain carries TRBV6-5 and TRBJ2-7; 7 positions match TRBD1. The CDR3 contains 14 residues. Losses at the gene ends were 2 bases for V and 3 bases for J; bases not matched to a gene: 4. Per the germline V gene, CDR1 is MNHEY and CDR2 is SVGAGI. The CDR3 protein is CASSYQGTDYEQYF. The CDR3 DNA follows: TGTGCCAGCAGTTACCAGGGGACAGACTACGAGCAGTACTTC.

V usage is TRBV5-4 and J usage is TRBJ1-2, with 7 positions matching TRBD1. This CDR3 has 14 amino acids. CDR1 and CDR2 from the germline V gene are SGHNT and YYREEE (reference sequence). V dropped 4 bases and J dropped 3; count of bases not matched to a gene: 6. The CDR3, as DNA: TGTGCCAGCAGCCCGGGGACAGTTCACTATGGCTACACCTTC. Translating gives CASSPGTVHYGYTF.

The gene calls are TRBV19 and TRBJ1-2; weak D call: TRBD1 (6 bases). Trimming removed 3 bases at V and 4 bases at J, with 15 bases between. The CDR3 length is 15 residues. From germline, CDR1 is LNHDA and CDR2 SQIVND (reference sequence). The CDR3 DNA reads as TGTGCCAGTAGTATTTGGACAGACGGCACCTATGGCTACACCTTC. It specifies CASSIWTDGTYGYTF.